These 10 T cell receptor beta chains originate from one sample sequenced in a study of CD8 T cells in ankylosing spondylitis. TCRdb redid the calling of the 5' RACE reads with MiXCR, one entry per CDR3 protein. Here the sample spans about 750,000 distinct CDR3 sequences, under 20% being singletons. Findings of the study overall: In ankylosing spondylitis blood, a motif of seven or eight highly homologous TCR beta variants appeared characteristic.

Their specific antigens are unknown. Sample: blood, either unsorted or a sorted T cell fraction (not recorded which). Source of these receptors: a male donor with ankylosing spondylitis.

The genes are TRBV7-2 and TRBJ2-1, with D possibly matching TRBD2 (5 bases). Trimming left V 2 bases short and J 6 bases short, with 8 bases between. Looked up from germline, CDR1 is SGHTA and CDR2 is FQGNSA. The CDR3 sequence is 13 residues long. CDR3 loop: CASSLMRVNEQFF. The CDR3 nucleotides read TGTGCCAGCAGCTTAATGAGGGTCAATGAGCAGTTCTTC. The full variable domain, completed using reference TRBV7-2 and TRBJ2-1, is GAGVSQSPSNKVTEKGKDVELRCDPISGHTALYWYRQSLGQGLEFLIYFQGNSAPDKSGLPSDRFSAERTGGSVSTLTIQRTQQEDSAVYLCASSLMRVNEQFFGPGTRLTVL.

The chain combines TRBV7-9 with TRBJ1-1, with TRBD1 matching 8 bases. Trimming at V came to 5 bases and at J to 7 bases, leaving 6 bases not matched to a gene. The CDR3 is 13 residues long. Germline V CDR1 and CDR2: SEHNR, FQNEAQ (reference sequence). CDR3 nucleotides: TGTGCCAGCAGCCCGAAGGACAGGGATGAAGCTTTCTTT. It codes for CASSPKDRDEAFF.

V gene TRBV9 combines with J gene TRBJ2-5; TRBD2 agrees at 9 bases. Trimming took 4 bases from V and 5 from J; bases not matched to a gene: 6. This CDR3 comprises 14 residues. CDR1 SGDLS and CDR2 YYNGEE come from the germline V gene. CDR3 nucleotides: TGTGCCAGCAGCCCCGGGACTAGCCCCGAGACCCAGTACTTC. This gives the protein CASSPGTSPETQYF.

This clonotype was counted a few times. The chain couples TRBV20-1 to TRBJ2-3; TRBD2 matches at 8 bases. This CDR3 comprises 17 residues. The junction had 15 bases not matched to a gene; V was cut back by 6 bases and J by 1 base. Germline CDR1 DFQATT, CDR2 SNEGSKA (reference sequence). The CDR3 sequence: CSAEPGLGWGGTDTQYF. CDR3 sequence (DNA): TGCAGTGCAGAACCGGGACTAGGGTGGGGCGGCACAGATACGCAGTATTTT.

This chain joins TRBV6-4 and TRBJ2-1; TRBD2 aligns across 13 bases. The CDR3 has 16 residues. The V gene end was trimmed by 3 bases and the J gene end by 9 bases; junction bases not matched to a gene: 8. CDR1 is MRHNA, CDR2 SNTAGT, per germline. The CDR3 region has the DNA TGTGCCAGCAGTGAGACCGGGACTAGCGGGACTGGTGAGCAGTTCTTC. Translation: CASSETGTSGTGEQFF.

This clonotype was observed a handful of times. The chain couples TRBV6-1 to TRBJ1-5; D is possibly TRBD1 (5 bases). The CDR3 sequence is 14 residues long. Looked up from germline, CDR1 is MNHNS and CDR2 is SASEGT. Between the trimmed V and J ends, which lost 7 bases and 0 bases, there was a span of 10 bases. CDR3 sequence: CASTRQISNQPQHF. The CDR3 nucleotides read TGTGCCAGCACCCGACAGATTAGCAATCAGCCCCAGCATTTT.

The rearrangement links TRBV12-3 or TRBV12-4 to TRBJ1-5; a possible D gene is TRBD1 (5 bases). This CDR3 spans 13 amino acids. Trimming shortened V by 2 bases and J by 8 bases, and 10 bases separated the two germline ends. The DNA for the CDR3 is TGTGCCAGCAGTTTACAGGGTAGGGAGCCCCAGCATTTT. Amino acid sequence: CASSLQGREPQHF.

This clonotype has more than one count but fewer than ten. The chain is built from TRBV14 and TRBJ2-6, with D perhaps assigned TRBD1 or TRBD2 (5 bases each). The length of the CDR3 is 19 residues. V was clipped by 2 bases and J by 2 bases, with 19 bases between them. Per the germline V gene, CDR1 is SGHDN and CDR2 is FVKESK. In nucleotides, the CDR3 is TGTGCCAGCAGCCAATACCCGGGACGTTACATAACTGGGGCCAACGTCCTGACTTTC. Amino acid sequence: CASSQYPGRYITGANVLTF. Combining the CDR3 with reference TRBV14 and TRBJ2-6 gives the whole variable domain EAGVTQFPSHSVIEKGQTVTLRCDPISGHDNLYWYRRVMGKEIKFLLHFVKESKQDESGMPNNRFLAERTGGTYSTLKVQPAELEDSGVYFCASSQYPGRYITGANVLTFGAGSRLTVL.

The rearrangement joins TRBV7-2 to TRBJ2-1, with TRBD2 matching over 8 bases. Germline CDR1 SGHTA, CDR2 FQGNSA. The CDR3 has 17 residues. V was pared by 0 bases and J by 10 bases, with 14 bases of the junction left unmatched. The CDR3 protein is CASSLARGGGAGGEQFF. In nucleotides, the CDR3 is TGTGCCAGCAGCTTAGCCCGAGGGGGGGGCGCGGGAGGCGAGCAGTTCTTC.

J is TRBJ2-7 and V is TRBV30; tentatively, D is TRBD2 (6 bases). Between the trimmed V and J ends, which lost 0 bases and 4 bases, there was a span of 10 bases. The CDR3 sequence is 13 residues long. CDR1 GTSNPN and CDR2 SVGIG come from the germline V gene (reference sequence). The CDR3 DNA is TGTGCCTGGAGTGTACTGGGGGGTTACGAGCAGTACTTC. Translated: CAWSVLGGYEQYF.